This T cell receptor beta chain emerged from a study of OX40 agonist ivuxolimab in advanced cancers. Study as a whole: A mean age of approximately 64 years, range about 20 to 90, was recorded, and under 85% were male.

Sequencing used immunoSEQ multiplex PCR; TCRdb keeps in-frame clones, though not all of them. The sample yields around 140,000 clones, approximately 90% seen once. CDR1 SGHTA and CDR2 FQGTGA come from the germline V gene. The CDR3 totals 15 residues. Deletions cut 5 bases from V and 0 bases from J, with 13 bases between. The chain carries TRBV7-3 and TRBJ1-1, with D maybe TRBD1 (6 bases). The sample consisted of CD4+ or CD8+ T cells sorted from blood, taken in a trial of the OX40 agonist ivuxolimab. The TCR sequence derives from an adult with an advanced solid tumor such as melanoma, head and neck, liver or kidney cancer. In DNA form, the CDR3 reads TGTGCCAGCAGCCTAAGTGGGGGCATGAACACTGAAGCTTTCTTT. The encoded protein is CASSLSGGMNTEAFF.